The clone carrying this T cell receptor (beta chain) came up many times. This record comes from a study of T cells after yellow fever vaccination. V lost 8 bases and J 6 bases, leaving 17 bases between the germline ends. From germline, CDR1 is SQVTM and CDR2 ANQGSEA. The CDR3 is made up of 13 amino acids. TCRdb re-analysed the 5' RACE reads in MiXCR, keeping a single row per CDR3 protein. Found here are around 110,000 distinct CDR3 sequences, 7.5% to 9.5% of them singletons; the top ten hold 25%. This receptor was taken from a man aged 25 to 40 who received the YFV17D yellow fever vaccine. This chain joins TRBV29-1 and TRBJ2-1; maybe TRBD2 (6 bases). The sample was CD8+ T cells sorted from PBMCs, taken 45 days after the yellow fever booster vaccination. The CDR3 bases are TGCAGCTCTGATACCATAGCGGCCAATGAGCAGTTCTTC. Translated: CSSDTIAANEQFF.